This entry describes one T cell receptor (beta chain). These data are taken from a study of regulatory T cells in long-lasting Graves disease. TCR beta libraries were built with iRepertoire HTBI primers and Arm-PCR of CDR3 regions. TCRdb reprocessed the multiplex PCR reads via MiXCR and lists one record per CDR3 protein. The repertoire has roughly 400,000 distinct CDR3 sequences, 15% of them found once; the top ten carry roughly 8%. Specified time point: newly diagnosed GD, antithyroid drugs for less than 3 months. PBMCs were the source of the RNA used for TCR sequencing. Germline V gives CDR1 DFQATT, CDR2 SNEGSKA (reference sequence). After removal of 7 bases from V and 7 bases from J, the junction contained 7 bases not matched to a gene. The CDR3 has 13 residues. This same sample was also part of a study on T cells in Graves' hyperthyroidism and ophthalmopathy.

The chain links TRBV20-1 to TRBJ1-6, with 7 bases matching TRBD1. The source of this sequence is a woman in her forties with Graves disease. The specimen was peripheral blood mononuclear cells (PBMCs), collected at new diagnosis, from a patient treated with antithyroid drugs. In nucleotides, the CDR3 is TGCAGTGGGGTCCGGGACAGAAATTCACCCCTCCACTTT. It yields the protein CSGVRDRNSPLHF.